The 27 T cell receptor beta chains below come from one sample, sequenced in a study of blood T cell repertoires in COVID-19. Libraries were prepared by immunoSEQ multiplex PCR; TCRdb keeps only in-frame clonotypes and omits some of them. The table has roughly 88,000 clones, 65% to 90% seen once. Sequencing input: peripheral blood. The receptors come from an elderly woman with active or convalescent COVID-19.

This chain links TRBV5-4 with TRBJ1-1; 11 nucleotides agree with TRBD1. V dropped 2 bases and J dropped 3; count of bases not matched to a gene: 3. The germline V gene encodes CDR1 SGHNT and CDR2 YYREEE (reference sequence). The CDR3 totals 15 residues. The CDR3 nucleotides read TGTGCCAGCAGCTTAAGGGACAGGGGGGACACTGAAGCTTTCTTT. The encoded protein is CASSLRDRGDTEAFF.

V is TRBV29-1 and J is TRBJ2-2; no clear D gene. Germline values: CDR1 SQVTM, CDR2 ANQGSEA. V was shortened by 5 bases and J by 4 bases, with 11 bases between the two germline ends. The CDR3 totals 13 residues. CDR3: CSVMSSFTGELFF. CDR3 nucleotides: TGCAGCGTTATGTCGTCGTTCACCGGGGAGCTGTTTTTT.

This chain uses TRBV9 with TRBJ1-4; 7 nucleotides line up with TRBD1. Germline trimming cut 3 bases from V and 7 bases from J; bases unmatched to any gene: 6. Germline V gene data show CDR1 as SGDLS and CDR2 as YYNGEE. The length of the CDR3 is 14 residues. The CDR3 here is CASSAPGGAEKLFF. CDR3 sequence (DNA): TGTGCCAGCAGCGCCCCAGGGGGAGCTGAAAAACTGTTTTTT. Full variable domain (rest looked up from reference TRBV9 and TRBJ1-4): DSGVTQTPKHLITATGQRVTLRCSPRSGDLSVYWYQQSLDQGLQFLIQYYNGEERAKGNILERFSAQQFPDLHSELNLSSLELGDSALYFCASSAPGGAEKLFFGSGTQLSVL.

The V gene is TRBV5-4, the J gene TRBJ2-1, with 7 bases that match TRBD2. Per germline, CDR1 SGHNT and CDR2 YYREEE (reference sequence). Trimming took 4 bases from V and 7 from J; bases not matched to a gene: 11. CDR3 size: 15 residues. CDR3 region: CASSQLALEMNEQFF. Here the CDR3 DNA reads TGTGCCAGCAGCCAACTAGCGTTGGAGATGAATGAGCAGTTCTTC.

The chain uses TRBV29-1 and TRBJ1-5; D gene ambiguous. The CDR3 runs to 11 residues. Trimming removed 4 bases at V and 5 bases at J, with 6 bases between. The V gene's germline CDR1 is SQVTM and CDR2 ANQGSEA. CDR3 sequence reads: CSVGEDQPQHF. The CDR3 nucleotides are TGCAGCGTTGGCGAAGATCAGCCCCAGCATTTT.

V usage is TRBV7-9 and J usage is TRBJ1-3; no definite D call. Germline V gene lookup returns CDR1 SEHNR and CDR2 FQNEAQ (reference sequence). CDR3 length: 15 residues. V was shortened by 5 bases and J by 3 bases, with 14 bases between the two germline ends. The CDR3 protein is CASSKSQHGGNTIYF. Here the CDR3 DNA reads TGTGCCAGCAGCAAATCACAGCACGGTGGAAACACCATATATTTT.

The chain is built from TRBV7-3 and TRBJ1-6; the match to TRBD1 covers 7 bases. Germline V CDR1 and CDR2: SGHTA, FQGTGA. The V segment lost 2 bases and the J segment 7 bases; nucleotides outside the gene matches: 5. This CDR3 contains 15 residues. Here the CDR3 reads CASSLEGQTNSPLHF. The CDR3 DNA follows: TGTGCCAGCAGCTTAGAGGGACAGACAAATTCACCCCTCCACTTT.

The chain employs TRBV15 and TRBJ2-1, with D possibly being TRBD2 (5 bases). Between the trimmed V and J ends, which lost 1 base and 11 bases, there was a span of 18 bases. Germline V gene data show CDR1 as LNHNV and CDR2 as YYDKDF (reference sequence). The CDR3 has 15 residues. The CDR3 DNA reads TGTGCCACCAGCAGAGCGCAGGACTCCCTCGAGAAGCAGTTCTTC. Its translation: CATSRAQDSLEKQFF.

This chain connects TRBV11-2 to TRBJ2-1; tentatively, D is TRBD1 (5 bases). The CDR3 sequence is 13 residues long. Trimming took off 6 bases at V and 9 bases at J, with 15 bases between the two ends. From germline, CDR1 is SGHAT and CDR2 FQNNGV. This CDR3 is CASSSWPQGEQFF. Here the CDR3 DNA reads TGTGCCAGCAGTTCTTGGCCCCAGGGTGAGCAGTTCTTC.

CDR3 DNA sequence: TGTGCCACCAGTGACCCTACAGGGTCGGGGGAGACCCAGTACTTC. This gives the protein CATSDPTGSGETQYF. V gene TRBV24-1 combines with J gene TRBJ2-5; a weak D match, TRBD1 (6 bases). The CDR3 loop spans 15 amino acids. The V end lost 4 bases, the J end lost 5 bases, and 16 bases lay between the germline ends. Germline values: CDR1 KGHDR, CDR2 SFDVKD.

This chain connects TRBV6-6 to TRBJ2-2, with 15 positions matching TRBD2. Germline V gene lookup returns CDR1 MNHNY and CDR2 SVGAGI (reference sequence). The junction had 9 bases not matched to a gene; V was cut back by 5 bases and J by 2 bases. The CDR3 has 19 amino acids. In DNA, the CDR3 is TGTGCCAGCAGTCGGGGACTAGCGGGAGGTAACGCAAACACCGGGGAGCTGTTTTTT. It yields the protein CASSRGLAGGNANTGELFF.

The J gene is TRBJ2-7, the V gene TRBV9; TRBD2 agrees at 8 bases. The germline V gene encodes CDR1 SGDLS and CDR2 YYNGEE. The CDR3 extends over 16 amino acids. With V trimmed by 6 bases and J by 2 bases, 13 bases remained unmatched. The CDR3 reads CASTPRDRAGAYEQYF. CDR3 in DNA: TGTGCCAGCACCCCCAGGGATCGAGCGGGAGCCTACGAGCAGTACTTC.

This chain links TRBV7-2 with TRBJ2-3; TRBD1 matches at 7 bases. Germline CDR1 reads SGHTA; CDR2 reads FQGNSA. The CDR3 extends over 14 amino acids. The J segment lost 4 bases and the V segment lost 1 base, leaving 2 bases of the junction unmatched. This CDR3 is CASSLGQGADTQYF. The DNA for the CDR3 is TGTGCCAGCAGCTTAGGGCAGGGGGCAGATACGCAGTATTTT.

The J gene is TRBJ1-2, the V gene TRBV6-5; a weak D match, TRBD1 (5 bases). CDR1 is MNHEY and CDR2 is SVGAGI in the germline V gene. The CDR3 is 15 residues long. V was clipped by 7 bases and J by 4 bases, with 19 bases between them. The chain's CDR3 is CASKGRREASYGYTF. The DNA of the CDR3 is TGTGCCAGCAAGGGACGTCGGGAGGCCTCCTATGGCTACACCTTC.

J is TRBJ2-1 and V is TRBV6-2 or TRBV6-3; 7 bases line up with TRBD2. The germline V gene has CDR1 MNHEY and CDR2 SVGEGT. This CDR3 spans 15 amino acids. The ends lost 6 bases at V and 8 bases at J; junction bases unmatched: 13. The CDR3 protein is CASSLLGGKGDEQFF. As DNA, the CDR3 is TGTGCCAGCAGCCTCTTGGGAGGGAAGGGCGATGAGCAGTTCTTC.

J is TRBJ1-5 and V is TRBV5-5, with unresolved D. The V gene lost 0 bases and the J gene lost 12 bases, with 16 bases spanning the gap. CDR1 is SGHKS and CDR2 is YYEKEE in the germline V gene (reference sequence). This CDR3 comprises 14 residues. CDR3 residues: CASSLAILEPYQHF. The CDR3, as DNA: TGTGCCAGCAGCTTGGCTATTCTGGAGCCGTACCAGCATTTT.

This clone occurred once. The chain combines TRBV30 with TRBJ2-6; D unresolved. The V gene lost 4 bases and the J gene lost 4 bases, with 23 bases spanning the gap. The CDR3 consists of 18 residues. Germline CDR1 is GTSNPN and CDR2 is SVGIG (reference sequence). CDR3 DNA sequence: TGTGCCTGGACCCTTGGAGTCACGGCTCCGGCGGGGGCCAACGTCCTGACTTTC. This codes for CAWTLGVTAPAGANVLTF.

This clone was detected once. The CDR3: CASSPYRDRVIDTQYF. The DNA of the CDR3 is TGTGCCAGCAGCCCCTACCGGGACAGGGTAATAGATACGCAGTATTTT. The V call is TRBV14, the J call TRBJ2-3, with 9 bases that match TRBD1. After removal of 4 bases from V and 5 bases from J, the junction contained 10 bases not matched to a gene. Germline V gene data show CDR1 as SGHDN and CDR2 as FVKESK. The CDR3 runs 16 residues.

CDR3 region: CASTPLRAQGEKLFF. CDR3 sequence (DNA): TGTGCCAGTACCCCCCTGCGAGCTCAGGGCGAAAAACTGTTTTTT. V and J are TRBV19 and TRBJ1-4; D is perhaps TRBD1 (5 bases). The V end was cut by 7 bases, the J end by 8 bases, with 20 bases between. Germline CDR1 LNHDA, CDR2 SQIVND (reference sequence). The length of the CDR3 is 15 residues.

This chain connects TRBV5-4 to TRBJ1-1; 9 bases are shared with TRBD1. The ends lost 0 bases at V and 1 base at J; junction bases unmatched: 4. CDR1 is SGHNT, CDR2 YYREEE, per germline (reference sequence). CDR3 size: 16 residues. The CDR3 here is CASSLGPGQGNTEAFF. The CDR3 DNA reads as TGTGCCAGCAGCTTGGGACCGGGACAGGGGAACACTGAAGCTTTCTTT.

CDR3 sequence (DNA): TGTGCCAGCAGCTCCGGCGGTGGTTCTGTTGAGCAGTTCTTC. Encoded protein: CASSSGGGSVEQFF. V and J are TRBV7-3 and TRBJ2-1; D gene uncertain. V lost 4 bases and J 9 bases, leaving 16 bases between the germline ends. The germline CDR1 and CDR2 sequences are SGHTA and FQGTGA. The CDR3 totals 14 residues. The full variable domain, with the rest looked up from reference TRBV7-3 and TRBJ2-1, is GAGVSQTPSNKVTEKGKYVELRCDPISGHTALYWYRQSLGQGPEFLIYFQGTGAADDSGLPNDRFFAVRPEGSVSTLKIQRTERGDSAVYLCASSSGGGSVEQFFGPGTRLTVL.

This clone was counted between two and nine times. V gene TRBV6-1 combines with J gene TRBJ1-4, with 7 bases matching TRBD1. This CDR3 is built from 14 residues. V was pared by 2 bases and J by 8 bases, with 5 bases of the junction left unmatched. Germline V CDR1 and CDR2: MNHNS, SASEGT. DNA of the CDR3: TGTGCCAGCAGTGAAAACAGGGGTAGGGAAAAACTGTTTTTT. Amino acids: CASSENRGREKLFF.

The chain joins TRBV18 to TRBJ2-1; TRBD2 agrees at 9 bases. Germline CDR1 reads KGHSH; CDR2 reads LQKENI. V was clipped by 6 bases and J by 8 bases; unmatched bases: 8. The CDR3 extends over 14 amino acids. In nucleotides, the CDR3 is TGTGCCAGCTCCCTGGGACTAGCAGGGGATGAGCAGTTCTTC. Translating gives CASSLGLAGDEQFF.

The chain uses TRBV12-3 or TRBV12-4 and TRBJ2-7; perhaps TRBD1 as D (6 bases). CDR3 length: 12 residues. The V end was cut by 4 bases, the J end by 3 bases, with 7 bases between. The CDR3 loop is CASSWDNYEQYF. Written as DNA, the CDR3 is TGTGCCAGCAGTTGGGACAACTACGAGCAGTACTTC.

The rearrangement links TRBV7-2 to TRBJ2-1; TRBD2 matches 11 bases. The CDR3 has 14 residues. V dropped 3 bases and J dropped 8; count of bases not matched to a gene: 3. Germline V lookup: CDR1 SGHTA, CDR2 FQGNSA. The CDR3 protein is CASSFSGRVDEQFF. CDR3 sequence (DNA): TGTGCCAGCAGCTTTAGCGGGAGGGTCGATGAGCAGTTCTTC.

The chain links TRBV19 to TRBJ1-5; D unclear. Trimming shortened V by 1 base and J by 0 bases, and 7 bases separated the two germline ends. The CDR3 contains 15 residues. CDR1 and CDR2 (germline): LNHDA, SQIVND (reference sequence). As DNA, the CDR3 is TGTGCCAGTAGTATAGGTCAGATTAGCAATCAGCCCCAGCATTTT. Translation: CASSIGQISNQPQHF.

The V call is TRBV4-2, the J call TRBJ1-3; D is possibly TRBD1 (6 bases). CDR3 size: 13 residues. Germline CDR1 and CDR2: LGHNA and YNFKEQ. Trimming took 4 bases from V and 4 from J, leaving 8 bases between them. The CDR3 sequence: CASSRDRGNTIYF. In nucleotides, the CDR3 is TGTGCCAGCAGCCGAGACAGGGGAAACACCATATATTTT.